These 28 T cell receptor beta chains share one sample of origin, sequenced in a study of blood T cells in healthy people across ages. Alongside a J-beta primer mix, a sample-barcoded 5' primer served in a second PCR lasting about 7 to 12 cycles. TCRdb re-derived calls from the 5' RACE reads in MiXCR, one entry per CDR3 protein. Found here are approximately 800,000 distinct CDR3 sequences, more than 25% of them singletons; the top ten hold 2.5% to 3.5%. These data also featured in a second study, about T cells of mothers and their children.

The material sequenced was blood. The source of these receptors is a boy younger than 18 in good health.

In its sample, this clonotype was seen a few times. This chain joins TRBV28 and TRBJ1-3; D uncertain. The CDR3 is 12 amino acids. Trimming took off 6 bases at V and 4 bases at J, with 7 bases between the two ends. CDR1 is MDHEN and CDR2 is SYDVKM in the germline V gene. CDR3 DNA sequence: TGTGCCAGCAGAACGAAAGGAAACACCATATATTTT. Translation gives CASRTKGNTIYF.

This chain uses TRBV4-2 with TRBJ2-5, with 7 bases identical to TRBD2. The length of the CDR3 is 14 residues. Trimming removed 4 bases from V and 3 bases from J; junction bases left unmatched: 5. Germline-derived CDR1 and CDR2 are LGHNA and YNFKEQ. The CDR3 here is CASSPQLAEETQYF. The CDR3 DNA reads as TGTGCCAGCAGCCCCCAGCTAGCGGAAGAGACCCAGTACTTC.

The rearrangement joins TRBV7-2 to TRBJ1-2, with D perhaps matching TRBD1 (5 bases). Germline values: CDR1 SGHTA, CDR2 FQGNSA. V was clipped by 0 bases and J by 8 bases, with 10 bases between them. The CDR3 consists of 13 residues. The CDR3, as DNA: TGTGCCAGCAGCTTAGCCAGGGAGGACGGCTACACCTTC. The encoded protein is CASSLAREDGYTF.

The CDR3: CASSPGVGGTGETQYF. In DNA, the CDR3 is TGTGCCAGCAGCCCCGGAGTGGGGGGGACCGGAGAGACCCAGTACTTC. The chain joins TRBV12-3 or TRBV12-4 to TRBJ2-5, with 7 bases lining up with TRBD2. This CDR3 is 16 amino acids long. J gave up 4 bases and V 6 bases, and 14 bases lay outside the gene matches.

This clonotype showed up just a few times. V and J are TRBV2 and TRBJ1-2, with TRBD1 identical over 9 bases. Trimming took 5 bases from V and 6 from J; bases not matched to a gene: 1. The germline gives CDR1 SNHLY, CDR2 FYNNEI. The CDR3 consists of 12 residues. CDR3 in amino acids: CASSRQGDGYTF. The DNA for the CDR3 is TGTGCCAGCAGTCGACAGGGGGATGGCTACACCTTC.

This clonotype showed up just a few times. The chain carries TRBV20-1 and TRBJ1-5, with 9 bases matching TRBD1. This CDR3 region has 14 residues. From germline, CDR1 is DFQATT and CDR2 SNEGSKA (reference sequence). V lost 1 base and J lost 7; bases outside the gene matches: 5. The CDR3 is CSARVGQGIQPQHF. As DNA, the CDR3 is TGCAGTGCTAGAGTCGGACAGGGGATCCAGCCCCAGCATTTT.

The chain employs TRBV20-1 and TRBJ2-7, with 8 bases aligning to TRBD2. The J segment lost 1 base and the V segment lost 1 base, leaving 3 bases of the junction unmatched. Looked up from germline, CDR1 is DFQATT and CDR2 is SNEGSKA (reference sequence). The CDR3 sequence is 14 residues long. The CDR3 protein is CSARVPSGSYEQYF. In nucleotides, the CDR3 is TGCAGTGCTAGAGTGCCTAGCGGGTCCTACGAGCAGTACTTC.

This clonotype showed up just a few times. The J gene is TRBJ1-3, the V gene TRBV30; D remains ambiguous. This CDR3 has 12 residues. Germline V CDR1 and CDR2: GTSNPN, SVGIG (reference sequence). V shed 4 bases and J shed 4 bases, with 8 bases lying between them. CDR3 sequence: CAWKGAGNTIYF. CDR3 DNA: TGTGCCTGGAAGGGTGCCGGAAACACCATATATTTT.

In its sample, this clonotype was seen a few times. The V and J genes are TRBV7-8 and TRBJ1-2, with a possible D match to TRBD1 (5 bases). V was clipped by 1 base and J by 4 bases, with 16 bases between them. The CDR3 is 16 residues long. The germline gives CDR1 SGHVS, CDR2 FQNEAQ. The CDR3 is CASSLGASGTFYGYTF. In nucleotides, the CDR3 is TGTGCCAGCAGCTTAGGGGCCTCAGGGACTTTCTATGGCTACACCTTC. The complete variable domain, with remaining parts taken from reference TRBV7-8 and TRBJ1-2, reads GAGVSQSPRYKVAKRGQDVALRCDPISGHVSLFWYQQALGQGPEFLTYFQNEAQLDKSGLPSDRFFAERPEGSVSTLKIQRTQQEDSAVYLCASSLGASGTFYGYTFGSGTRLTVV.

This clonotype was counted only a few times. The chain has TRBV24-1 and TRBJ2-5, with 7 bases lining up with TRBD2. The CDR3 length is 15 residues. After removal of 2 bases from V and 2 bases from J, the junction contained 4 bases not matched to a gene. CDR1 KGHDR and CDR2 SFDVKD come from the germline V gene. CDR3 sequence: CATSDSRGSQETQYF. CDR3 sequence (DNA): TGTGCCACCAGTGATTCGCGGGGGAGTCAAGAGACCCAGTACTTC.

V usage is TRBV20-1 and J usage is TRBJ2-5; 9 bases line up with TRBD1. The end of the DNA fits TRBJ2-1 better, so the J call may be wrong. Germline CDR1 and CDR2: DFQATT and SNEGSKA (reference sequence). CDR3 length equals 11 residues. The CDR3 sequence: CSALDRGEQFF. The CDR3 DNA reads as TGCAGTGCACTGGACAGGGGTGAGCAGTTCTTC.

The chain has TRBV4-1 and TRBJ2-4; D possibly corresponds to TRBD1 (5 bases). The CDR3 totals 18 residues. Trimming pared 0 bases from V and 0 bases from J, leaving 15 bases between. CDR1 MGHRA and CDR2 YSYEKL come from the germline V gene. The CDR3 loop reads CASSQDKGVSLAKNIQYF. In nucleotides, the CDR3 is TGCGCCAGCAGCCAAGATAAAGGGGTATCACTAGCCAAAAACATTCAGTACTTC.

This clonotype was counted only a few times. The chain recombines TRBV7-3 with TRBJ2-1; TRBD2 might be the D (7 bases). Germline V CDR1 and CDR2: SGHTA, FQGTGA. V shed 0 bases and J shed 6 bases, with 12 bases lying between them. CDR3 size: 15 residues. The CDR3 bases are TGTGCCAGCAGCTTAACGGGGGGGCCGGGCAATGAGCAGTTCTTC. Its protein product is CASSLTGGPGNEQFF.

The CDR3 DNA follows: TGTGCCATCAGTGAGTACAGGGGTAGCACTGAAGCTTTCTTT. It yields the protein CAISEYRGSTEAFF. The chain carries TRBV10-3 and TRBJ1-1, with TRBD1 matching 7 bases. Per the germline V gene, CDR1 is ENHRY and CDR2 is SYGVKD. The CDR3 length is 14 residues. V was pared by 1 base and J by 4 bases, with 3 bases of the junction left unmatched.

This chain connects TRBV29-1 to TRBJ2-5, with D tentatively TRBD1 or TRBD2 (7 bases each). This CDR3 contains 13 residues. Trimming pared 6 bases from V and 4 bases from J, leaving 15 bases between. Germline-derived CDR1 and CDR2 are SQVTM and ANQGSEA. CDR3: CSVHRGGGETQYF. In DNA form, the CDR3 reads TGCAGCGTCCACAGGGGAGGGGGAGAGACCCAGTACTTC.

The genes are TRBV4-1 and TRBJ1-2; 8 bases fit TRBD1. CDR1 MGHRA and CDR2 YSYEKL come from the germline V gene. V lost 0 bases and J lost 8; bases outside the gene matches: 11. This CDR3 region has 16 residues. CDR3 loop: CASSQEKGGQGRGYTF. The CDR3 region has the DNA TGCGCCAGCAGCCAAGAAAAGGGCGGACAGGGACGCGGCTACACCTTC.

The V and J genes are TRBV29-1 and TRBJ1-1, with a weak D call TRBD1 (6 bases). This CDR3 comprises 13 residues. Trimming removed 7 bases at V and 2 bases at J, with 14 bases between. Germline V gives CDR1 SQVTM, CDR2 ANQGSEA. CDR3: CSETGHVNTEAFF. The DNA of the CDR3 is TGCAGCGAAACGGGACACGTAAACACTGAAGCTTTCTTT.

CDR3 nucleotide sequence: TGCAGTGCTAACAGGGTGAGGGGTCAGCCCCAGCATTTT. Protein: CSANRVRGQPQHF. This chain uses TRBV20-1 with TRBJ1-5, with D maybe TRBD1 (6 bases). Trimming shortened V by 4 bases and J by 6 bases, and 13 bases separated the two germline ends. Germline CDR1 reads DFQATT; CDR2 reads SNEGSKA (reference sequence). CDR3 length: 13 residues.

This chain uses TRBV10-3 with TRBJ2-1; TRBD2 matches 8 bases. The germline gives CDR1 ENHRY, CDR2 SYGVKD. V was clipped by 4 bases and J by 7 bases; unmatched bases: 6. The CDR3 extends over 14 amino acids. The CDR3 region is CAISGGGGRNEQFF. CDR3 coding DNA: TGTGCCATCAGTGGGGGCGGGGGGCGGAATGAGCAGTTCTTC.

The chain is built from TRBV12-3 or TRBV12-4 and TRBJ1-1; D uncertain. The CDR3 loop spans 13 amino acids. V was pared by 7 bases and J by 1 base, with 10 bases between. CDR3 region: CASTGRENTEAFF. CDR3 nucleotides: TGTGCCAGCACCGGACGGGAGAACACTGAAGCTTTCTTT.

The rearrangement links TRBV27 to TRBJ2-3, with no clear D. The germline gives CDR1 MNHEY, CDR2 SMNVEV (reference sequence). Trimming left V 0 bases short and J 4 bases short, with 11 bases between. This CDR3 has 15 residues. As DNA, the CDR3 is TGTGCCAGCAGTTTATCTGCATCGAGTGCAGATACGCAGTATTTT. Its protein product is CASSLSASSADTQYF.

This clonotype has a handful of counts. The chain employs TRBV27 and TRBJ2-7, with a possible D match to TRBD2 (6 bases). The V gene lost 5 bases and the J gene lost 9 bases, with 14 bases spanning the gap. The CDR3 is 12 residues long. CDR1 and CDR2 (germline): MNHEY, SMNVEV (reference sequence). CDR3 coding DNA: TGTGCCAGCAGTCCAGGGAGGTCTGGGCAGTACTTC. This sequence encodes CASSPGRSGQYF.

The rearrangement uses TRBV7-2 and TRBJ1-1; unclear D gene. The CDR3 has 12 amino acids. Germline values: CDR1 SGHTA, CDR2 FQGNSA. Trimming took 5 bases from V and 2 from J, leaving 6 bases between them. CDR3 residues: CASSRFNTEAFF. DNA for the CDR3: TGTGCCAGCAGCCGATTCAACACTGAAGCTTTCTTT.

V is TRBV4-1 and J is TRBJ2-5; tentative D call: TRBD1 (6 bases). Between the trimmed V and J ends, which lost 2 bases and 7 bases, there was a span of 11 bases. Germline lookup yields CDR1 MGHRA and CDR2 YSYEKL. The CDR3 runs to 13 residues. The CDR3 here is CASSQLQGGTQYF. In DNA, the CDR3 is TGCGCCAGCAGCCAATTACAGGGTGGGACCCAGTACTTC.

The rearrangement links TRBV10-3 to TRBJ1-2, with D maybe TRBD1 (6 bases). The germline V and J ends were trimmed by 0 bases and 4 bases, with 15 bases remaining between them. Germline lookup yields CDR1 ENHRY and CDR2 SYGVKD. This CDR3 is built from 16 residues. CDR3 amino acids: CAISESWGASGYGYTF. The CDR3 DNA follows: TGTGCCATCAGTGAGTCATGGGGGGCCTCGGGCTATGGCTACACCTTC.

This clonotype came up a few times. The chain recombines TRBV7-3 with TRBJ2-6; D is uncertain. Trimming took off 6 bases at V and 0 bases at J, with 9 bases between the two ends. The germline gives CDR1 SGHTA, CDR2 FQGTGA. The CDR3 is 15 residues long. CDR3 loop: CASSLGYSGANVLTF. DNA for the CDR3: TGTGCCAGCAGTCTTGGTTACTCTGGGGCCAACGTCCTGACTTTC. Complete variable domain (other parts from reference TRBV7-3 and TRBJ2-6): GAGVSQTPSNKVTEKGKYVELRCDPISGHTALYWYRQSLGQGPEFLIYFQGTGAADDSGLPNDRFFAVRPEGSVSTLKIQRTERGDSAVYLCASSLGYSGANVLTFGAGSRLTVL.

About this clonotype itself: The junction shows a germline mismatch at one end, possibly a read error. V gene TRBV20-1 combines with J gene TRBJ2-2; a weak D match, TRBD1 (6 bases). Germline V gene data show CDR1 as DFQATT and CDR2 as SNEGSKA (reference sequence). The CDR3 spans 14 residues. Written as DNA, the CDR3 is TGCAGTGCGAGAAACAGGGCTGGAACCGGGAAGCTGTTTTTT. Protein: CSARNRAGTGKLFF.

The chain carries TRBV12-3 or TRBV12-4 and TRBJ1-2; maybe TRBD1 (6 bases). V was pared by 6 bases and J by 5 bases, with 16 bases between. The CDR3 has 14 amino acids. CDR3 DNA sequence: TGTGCCAGCAGAATGGGGGGCGGGGCATATGGCTACACCTTC. Translated: CASRMGGGAYGYTF.